The 2 T cell receptor beta chains presented below share a single source sample, sequenced in a study of T cell changes during pregnancy in multiple sclerosis. Data came from immunoSEQ multiplex PCR; TCRdb stores just in-frame clones and leaves some out. The sample comprises 45,000 to 60,000 clones, roughly nine tenths of which are singletons, and approximately 2.8% rests with the top ten. The sequencing used CD8+ T cells from peripheral blood mononuclear cells, collected before pregnancy. These receptors were taken from a female donor with multiple sclerosis, enrolled in a pregnancy study.

This clone occurred once. The V and J genes are TRBV5-4 and TRBJ1-2, with D possibly matching TRBD1 (5 bases). Germline V gives CDR1 SGHNT, CDR2 YYREEE (reference sequence). V lost 0 bases and J 6 bases, leaving 15 bases between the germline ends. The CDR3 is made up of 15 amino acids. The CDR3, as DNA: TGTGCCAGCAGCTTGGCGGGCAGGGTGTCGGATGGCTACACCTTC. Protein: CASSLAGRVSDGYTF.

This clone has more than one count but fewer than ten. This chain joins TRBV6-5 and TRBJ1-1; D unresolved. CDR1 and CDR2 (germline): MNHEY, SVGAGI. The CDR3 length is 13 residues. Trimming cost V 5 bases and J 0 bases, with 7 bases left between them. Here the CDR3 DNA reads TGTGCCAGCAGTCTTTACATGAACACTGAAGCTTTCTTT. This gives the protein CASSLYMNTEAFF.